The clone carrying this T cell receptor beta chain was picked up a small number of times. This sample is part of a study of blood T cell repertoires in COVID-19. On the study more broadly: The United States, Italy and Spain were the sources of the acute and convalescent COVID-19 samples. Sources were T cells, B-cell-depleted T cells, or PBMCs; the material itself was cDNA or gDNA.

The CDR3 spans 15 residues. CDR1 is SGHAT, CDR2 FQNNGV, per germline. The trim removed 0 bases at V and 4 bases at J, leaving 0 bases unmatched. Original processing notes: Amplified reference gene primers provided the basis for estimating nucleated cell counts. The table came from immunoSEQ multiplex PCR; TCRdb's copy has only in-frame clones and leaves some out. The V and J calls and the clone size are those of that table, but D and trimming were determined from the DNA. The table shows about 40,000 clones, with approximately 89% occurring only once. The sequence was collected from a woman between 70 and 85 years old with acute or convalescent COVID-19. The sample comprised peripheral blood. This chain connects TRBV11-2 to TRBJ1-6; 7 positions match TRBD1. The CDR3 reads CASSLDRGYNSPLHF. The CDR3, as DNA: TGTGCCAGCAGCTTAGACAGGGGGTATAATTCACCCCTCCACTTT.